This T cell receptor beta chain is drawn from a study of glioma-infiltrating T cells. Study outcomes and limitations: Tissue-blood divergence was below expectation in non-neoplastic patients, above in gliomas. Patients with low tissue-blood divergence carried a signature set of shared blood CDR3 motifs.

This clonotype was seen many times. As yet, its antigen is unknown. Using RNA template, CDR3s of TCR alpha and beta were amplified with iRepertoire arm-PCR. One-step reverse transcription and amplification started from roughly 100-400 ng of tissue mRNA or PBMC total RNA. MiXCR, run by TCRdb on the multiplex PCR reads, gives a single entry per CDR3 protein. Of fewer than 500,000 distinct CDR3 sequences listed, about two fifths are singletons. This CDR3 is 14 amino acids long. Germline lookup yields CDR1 MNHEY and CDR2 SMNVEV (reference sequence). V was pared by 6 bases and J by 3 bases, with 12 bases between.

The material sequenced was glioma tissue, nonneoplastic brain tissue, or PBMCs (not recorded which). V usage is TRBV27 and J usage is TRBJ2-1, with a tentative D call TRBD1 (5 bases). The source is a human donor with low-grade glioma or glioblastoma, undergoing nonglioma brain surgery, or in good health (not recorded which). CDR3 amino acids: CASSVGLRYNEQFF. CDR3 DNA: TGTGCCAGCAGCGTGGGGCTCCGCTACAATGAGCAGTTCTTC.